Reported below is one T cell receptor (beta chain). This record belongs to a study of memory CD4+ T cells and cytomegalovirus serostatus. In germline, CDR1 is SGHTA, CDR2 FQGNSA. V was pared by 2 bases and J by 3 bases, with 6 bases of the junction left unmatched. This CDR3 is 15 amino acids long. Single viable CD3+CD4+CD8-CD45RO+ cells were sorted as the memory CD4+ T cells. Using immunoSEQ multiplex PCR, the repertoire was profiled, and TCRdb retains in-frame clones only, with some absent. The sample has about 59,000 clones, about 81% seen once. The sample was memory CD4+ T cells from blood. The source is an adult in good health and CMV-seronegative. The V gene is TRBV7-2, the J gene TRBJ1-1; TRBD1 matches 7 bases. The chain's CDR3 is CASSLRGQIHTEAFF. The CDR3 DNA is TGTGCCAGCAGCTTAAGGGGACAGATACACACTGAAGCTTTCTTT.